This T cell receptor (beta chain) is from a study of blood T cells in healthy people across ages. At the level of the study: T cells yielded about one barcoded beta molecule per two cells through template switching.

Alongside a J-beta primer mix, a sample-barcoded 5' primer served in a second PCR lasting roughly 7 to 11 cycles. The authors tagged each cDNA molecule using a template-switch adaptor with 12 random nucleotides. TCRdb redid the calling of the 5' RACE reads with MiXCR, one entry per CDR3 protein. The sample yields about 770,000 distinct CDR3 sequences, about 42% seen once. V lost 3 bases and J lost 13, with 13 bases in between. Germline CDR1 reads MNHEY; CDR2 reads SVGEGT. The CDR3 runs to 12 residues. Healthy Caucasian individuals from Russia aged roughly 6 to 100 were enrolled as donors. Concerning this clonotype: This may come from a read error, since a much larger clone is one base off.

Material: blood. The chain employs TRBV6-2 or TRBV6-3 and TRBJ2-1, with D unresolved. The receptor was derived from a man aged 60 to 69 in good health. DNA for the CDR3: TGTGCCAGCAGTTATTCCCGGCAGATCCAGTTCTTC. This encodes CASSYSRQIQFF.